This T cell receptor (beta chain) was recorded in a study of blood T cells in healthy people across ages. Whole-study results and caveats: Older age coincided with a roughly linear decline in TCR beta diversity per million T cells. More naive CD4+ cells and higher diversity were found in long-lived than in aged donors.

A second roughly 7 to 11 cycle PCR used barcoded and J-beta primers. Every cDNA molecule carried a tag from a template-switch adaptor bearing 12 random nucleotides. MiXCR, applied by TCRdb to the 5' RACE reads, yields one record per CDR3 protein. Altogether about 900,000 distinct CDR3 sequences are present, under 50% being singletons, with the ten largest covering 13%. Germline assignment: CDR1 SGDLS and CDR2 YYNGEE. The CDR3 extends over 14 amino acids. This clonotype was seen a few times. Its cognate antigen is unknown. The gene calls are TRBV9 and TRBJ2-5, with 11 bases that match TRBD2. Gene TRBJ2-1 matches the end of the DNA better, so the J call may be wrong. This sequence was found in a man aged 25 to 40 in good health. The specimen sequenced was blood. CDR3 DNA sequence: TGTGCCAGCAGCCTAGCGGGGGGACAAGAGACCCAGTTCTTC. Amino acid sequence: CASSLAGGQETQFF.